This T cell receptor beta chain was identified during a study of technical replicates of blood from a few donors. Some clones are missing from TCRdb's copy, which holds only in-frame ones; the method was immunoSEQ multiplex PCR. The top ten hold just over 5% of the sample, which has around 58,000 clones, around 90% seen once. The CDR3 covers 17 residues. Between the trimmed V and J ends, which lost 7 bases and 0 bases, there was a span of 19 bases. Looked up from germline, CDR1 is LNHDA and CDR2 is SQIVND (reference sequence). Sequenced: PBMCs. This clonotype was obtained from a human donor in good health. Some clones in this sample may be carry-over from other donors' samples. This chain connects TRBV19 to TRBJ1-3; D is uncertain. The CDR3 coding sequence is TGTGCCAGTACCGGGAGCATACAGCCTCGCTCTGGAAACACCATATATTTT. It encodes CASTGSIQPRSGNTIYF.